This TCR beta chain is drawn from a study of post-analysis software for immune sequencing data. Turning to the study itself: The cohort encompassed relapsing-remitting, secondary progressive and progressive-relapsing multiple sclerosis disease courses. General observations from the study: Controls had lower frequencies than patients of about 5 TRBV segments, which included TRBV5-6, TRBV5-1 and TRBV20-1.

A remark on this clonotype: Its antigen is currently unknown.

Built from TCR beta cDNA, the libraries had unique molecular identifiers in them. TCRdb processed the PCR reads anew with MiXCR; each CDR3 protein has one entry. The repertoire holds about 460,000 distinct CDR3 sequences, 40% to 55% seen once, with 12% in the top ten. The CDR3 runs to 11 residues. Germline CDR1 reads DFQATT; CDR2 reads SNEGSKA (reference sequence). The chain recombines TRBV20-1 with TRBJ2-7; TRBD2 matches 7 bases. The J call may be wrong; the DNA end is better matched by TRBJ2-5. The sequencing input was blood. This TCR was recovered from a girl aged 10-17 years with multiple sclerosis. This CDR3 reads CSALAGETQYF. The CDR3 DNA reads TGCAGTGCTTTAGCGGGCGAGACCCAGTACTTC.